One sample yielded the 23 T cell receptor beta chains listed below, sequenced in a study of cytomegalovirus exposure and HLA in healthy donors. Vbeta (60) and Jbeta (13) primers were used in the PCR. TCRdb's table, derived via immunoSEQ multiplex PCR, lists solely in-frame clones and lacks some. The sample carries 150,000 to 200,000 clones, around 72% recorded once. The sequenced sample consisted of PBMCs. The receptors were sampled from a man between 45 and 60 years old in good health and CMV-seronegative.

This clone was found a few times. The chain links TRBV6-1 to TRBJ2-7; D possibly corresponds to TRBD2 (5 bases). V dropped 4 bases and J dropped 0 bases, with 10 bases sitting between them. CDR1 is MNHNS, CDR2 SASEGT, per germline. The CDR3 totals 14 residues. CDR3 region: CASSVGVFSYEQYF. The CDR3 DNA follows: TGTGCCAGCAGTGTCGGGGTTTTCTCCTACGAGCAGTACTTC.

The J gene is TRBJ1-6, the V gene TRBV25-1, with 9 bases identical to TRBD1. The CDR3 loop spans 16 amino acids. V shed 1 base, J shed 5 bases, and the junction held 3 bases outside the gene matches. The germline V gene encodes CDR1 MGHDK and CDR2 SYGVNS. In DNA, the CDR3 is TGTGCCAGCAGTGAATGGACAGGGGTTAATAATTCACCCCTCCACTTT. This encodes CASSEWTGVNNSPLHF.

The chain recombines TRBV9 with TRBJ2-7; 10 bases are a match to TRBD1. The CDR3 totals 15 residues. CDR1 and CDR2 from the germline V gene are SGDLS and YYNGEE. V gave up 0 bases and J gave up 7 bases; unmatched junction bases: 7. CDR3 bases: TGTGCCAGCAGCGTAGAGGGGACAGGGGTCTATGAGCAGTACTTC. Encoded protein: CASSVEGTGVYEQYF.

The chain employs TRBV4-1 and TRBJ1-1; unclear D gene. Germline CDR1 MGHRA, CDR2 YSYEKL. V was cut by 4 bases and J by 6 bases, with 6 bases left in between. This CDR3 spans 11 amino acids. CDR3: CASSLSSEAFF. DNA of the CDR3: TGCGCCAGCAGCCTGAGCTCTGAAGCTTTCTTT.

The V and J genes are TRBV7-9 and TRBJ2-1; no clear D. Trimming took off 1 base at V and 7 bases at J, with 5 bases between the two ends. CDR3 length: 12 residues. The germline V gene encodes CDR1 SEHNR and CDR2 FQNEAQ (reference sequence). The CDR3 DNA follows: TGTGCCAGCAGCTTAGAACTAAATGAGCAGTTCTTC. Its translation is CASSLELNEQFF.

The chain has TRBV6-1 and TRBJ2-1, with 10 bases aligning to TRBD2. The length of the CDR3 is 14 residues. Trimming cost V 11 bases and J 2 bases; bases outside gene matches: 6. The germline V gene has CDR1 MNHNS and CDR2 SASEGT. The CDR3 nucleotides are TGTGCCTCTAGCGGGGGTCAAACCTACAATGAGCAGTTCTTC. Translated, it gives CASSGGQTYNEQFF.

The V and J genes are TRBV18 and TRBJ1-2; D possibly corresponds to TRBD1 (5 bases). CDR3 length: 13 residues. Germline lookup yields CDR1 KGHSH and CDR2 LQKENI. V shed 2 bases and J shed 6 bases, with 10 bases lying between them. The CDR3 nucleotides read TGTGCCAGCTCACCATCCCGGGGGGATGGCTACACCTTC. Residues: CASSPSRGDGYTF.

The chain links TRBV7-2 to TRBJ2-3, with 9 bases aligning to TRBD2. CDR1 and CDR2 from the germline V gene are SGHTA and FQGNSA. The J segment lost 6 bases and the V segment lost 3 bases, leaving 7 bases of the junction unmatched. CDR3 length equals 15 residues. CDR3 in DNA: TGTGCCAGCAGCTTTAGGCGGGGGGGCCTCGATACGCAGTATTTT. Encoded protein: CASSFRRGGLDTQYF. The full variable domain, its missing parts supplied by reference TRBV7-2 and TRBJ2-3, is GAGVSQSPSNKVTEKGKDVELRCDPISGHTALYWYRQSLGQGLEFLIYFQGNSAPDKSGLPSDRFSAERTGGSVSTLTIQRTQQEDSAVYLCASSFRRGGLDTQYFGPGTRLTVL.

The CDR3 spells CASSELAGSTDTQYF. The CDR3 nucleotides are TGTGCCAGCAGCGAATTAGCGGGGAGCACAGATACGCAGTATTTT. The chain couples TRBV9 to TRBJ2-3; 8 bases are a match to TRBD2. CDR3 length: 15 amino acids. After removal of 3 bases from V and 0 bases from J, the junction contained 3 bases not matched to a gene. Germline CDR1 reads SGDLS; CDR2 reads YYNGEE.

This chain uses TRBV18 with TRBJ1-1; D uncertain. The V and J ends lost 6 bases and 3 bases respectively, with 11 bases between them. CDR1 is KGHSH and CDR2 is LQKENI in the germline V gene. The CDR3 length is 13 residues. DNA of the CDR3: TGTGCCAGCTCGCGCGACACTTACACTGAAGCTTTCTTT. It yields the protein CASSRDTYTEAFF.

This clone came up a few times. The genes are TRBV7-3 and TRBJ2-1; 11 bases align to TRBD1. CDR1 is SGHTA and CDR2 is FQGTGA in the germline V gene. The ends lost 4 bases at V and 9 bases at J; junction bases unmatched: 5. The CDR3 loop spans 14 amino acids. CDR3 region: CASSSGTGGSEQFF. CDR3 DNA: TGTGCCAGCAGCTCTGGGACAGGGGGTAGTGAGCAGTTCTTC.

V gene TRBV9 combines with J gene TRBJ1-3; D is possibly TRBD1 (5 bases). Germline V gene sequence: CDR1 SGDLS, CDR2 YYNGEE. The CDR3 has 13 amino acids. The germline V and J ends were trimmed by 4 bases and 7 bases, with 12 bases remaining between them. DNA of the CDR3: TGTGCCAGCAGCCCAGGGCAGAGGAACACCATATATTTT. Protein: CASSPGQRNTIYF.

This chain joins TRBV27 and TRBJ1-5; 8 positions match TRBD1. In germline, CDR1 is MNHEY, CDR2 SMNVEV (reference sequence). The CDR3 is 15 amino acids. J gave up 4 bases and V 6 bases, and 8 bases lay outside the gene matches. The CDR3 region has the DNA TGTGCCAGCAGAAATGGACAGGGAGTGAATCAGCCCCAGCATTTT. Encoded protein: CASRNGQGVNQPQHF.

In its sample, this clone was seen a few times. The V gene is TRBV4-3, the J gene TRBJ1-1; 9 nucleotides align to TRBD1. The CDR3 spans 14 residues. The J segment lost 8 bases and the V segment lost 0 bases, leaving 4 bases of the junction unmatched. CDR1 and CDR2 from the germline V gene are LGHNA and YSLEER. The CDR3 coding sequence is TGCGCCAGCAGCCAAGATCTGGGACAGGGCGAAGCTTTCTTT. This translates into CASSQDLGQGEAFF.

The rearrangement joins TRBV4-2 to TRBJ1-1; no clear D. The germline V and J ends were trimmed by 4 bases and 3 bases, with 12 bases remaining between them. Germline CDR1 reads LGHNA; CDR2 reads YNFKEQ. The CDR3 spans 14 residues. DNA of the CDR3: TGTGCCAGCAGCCCCCCACGGGGAGACACTGAAGCTTTCTTT. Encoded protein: CASSPPRGDTEAFF.

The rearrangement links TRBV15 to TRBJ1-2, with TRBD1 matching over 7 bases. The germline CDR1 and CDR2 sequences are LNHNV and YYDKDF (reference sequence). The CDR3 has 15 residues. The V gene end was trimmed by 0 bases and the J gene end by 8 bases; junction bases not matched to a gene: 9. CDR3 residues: CATSRDPPTGLGYTF. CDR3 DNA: TGTGCCACCAGCAGAGATCCCCCGACAGGGCTGGGCTACACCTTC.

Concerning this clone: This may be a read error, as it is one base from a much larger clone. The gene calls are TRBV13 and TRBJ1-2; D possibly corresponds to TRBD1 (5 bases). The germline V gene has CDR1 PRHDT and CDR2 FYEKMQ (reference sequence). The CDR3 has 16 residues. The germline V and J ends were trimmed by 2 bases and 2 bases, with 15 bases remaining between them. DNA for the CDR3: TGTGCCAGCAGCTTACCTGAGACAGCCTTAAACTATGGCTACACCTTC. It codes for CASSLPETALNYGYTF.

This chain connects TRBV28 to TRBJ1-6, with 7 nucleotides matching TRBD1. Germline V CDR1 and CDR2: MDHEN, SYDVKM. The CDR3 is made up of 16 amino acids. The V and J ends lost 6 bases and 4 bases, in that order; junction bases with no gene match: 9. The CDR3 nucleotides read TGTGCCAGCAGGATCCGGGACAGTTTTTATAATTCACCCCTCCACTTT. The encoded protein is CASRIRDSFYNSPLHF. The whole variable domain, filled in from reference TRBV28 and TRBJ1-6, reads DVKVTQSSRYLVKRTGEKVFLECVQDMDHENMFWYRQDPGLGLRLIYFSYDVKMKEKGDIPEGYSVSREKKERFSLILESASTNQTSMYLCASRIRDSFYNSPLHFGNGTRLTVT.

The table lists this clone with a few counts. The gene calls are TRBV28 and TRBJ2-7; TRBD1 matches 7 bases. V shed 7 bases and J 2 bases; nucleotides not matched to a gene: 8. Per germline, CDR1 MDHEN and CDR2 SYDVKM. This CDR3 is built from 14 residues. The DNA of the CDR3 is TGTGCCAGCACCCGCCAGGGACAGACCTACGAGCAGTACTTC. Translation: CASTRQGQTYEQYF.

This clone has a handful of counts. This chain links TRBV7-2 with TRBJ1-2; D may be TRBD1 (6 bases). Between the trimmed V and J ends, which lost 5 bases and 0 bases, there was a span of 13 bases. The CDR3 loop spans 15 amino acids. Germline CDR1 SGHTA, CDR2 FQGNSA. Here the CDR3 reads CASSPGYRANYGYTF. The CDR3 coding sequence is TGTGCCAGCAGCCCGGGGTACAGGGCTAACTATGGCTACACCTTC.

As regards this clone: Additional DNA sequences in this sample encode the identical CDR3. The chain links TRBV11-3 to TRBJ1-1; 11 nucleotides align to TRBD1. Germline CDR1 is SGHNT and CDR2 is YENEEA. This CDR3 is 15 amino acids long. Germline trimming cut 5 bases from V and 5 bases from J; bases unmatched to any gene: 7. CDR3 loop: CASSAGQGAGTEAFF. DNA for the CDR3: TGTGCCAGCAGCGCCGGACAGGGGGCAGGAACTGAAGCTTTCTTT.

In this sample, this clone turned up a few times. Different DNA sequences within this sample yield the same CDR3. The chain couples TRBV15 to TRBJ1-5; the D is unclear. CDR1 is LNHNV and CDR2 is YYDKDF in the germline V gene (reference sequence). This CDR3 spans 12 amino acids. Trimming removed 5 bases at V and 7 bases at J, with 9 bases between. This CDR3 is CATSVGGQPQHF. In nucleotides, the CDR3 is TGTGCCACCAGCGTGGGAGGCCAGCCCCAGCATTTT.

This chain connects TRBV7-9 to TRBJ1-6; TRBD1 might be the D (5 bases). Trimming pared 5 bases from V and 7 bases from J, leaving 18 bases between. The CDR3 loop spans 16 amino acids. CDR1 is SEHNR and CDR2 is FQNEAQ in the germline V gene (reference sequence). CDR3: CASSPVQGNKNSPLHF. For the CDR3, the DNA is TGTGCCAGCAGCCCGGTCCAGGGAAATAAAAATTCACCCCTCCACTTT. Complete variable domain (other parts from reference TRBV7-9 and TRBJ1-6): DTGVSQNPRHKITKRGQNVTFRCDPISEHNRLYWYRQTLGQGPEFLTYFQNEAQLEKSRLLSDRFSAERPKGSFSTLEIQRTEQGDSAMYLCASSPVQGNKNSPLHFGNGTRLTVT.